These T cell receptor beta chains were read from a single sample in a study of blood T cell repertoires in COVID-19. Profiling relied on immunoSEQ multiplex PCR, and the TCRdb table lists in-frame clones only, not all of them. This table has around 100,000 clones, approximately 86% appearing once. Sample: peripheral blood. The source is a man older than 75 with acute or convalescent COVID-19. CDR3s include the opening cysteine and the closing phenylalanine or tryptophan.

V gene,CDR3 protein
TRBV2,CASSPGEGYNEQFF
TRBV5-6,CASSSPGQGRDETQYF
TRBV4-3,CASSQRLAGTNEQFF
TRBV5-1,CASSWGTKLNEQFF
TRBV5-4,CASSLRLTGLNEQFF
TRBV7-2,CASSVGPERVYAGELFF
TRBV6-5,CASSDRGGSYNEQFF
TRBV7-2,CASSFGQGVQDTQYF
TRBV3-1/TRBV3-2,CASSQAPLAFYEQYF
TRBV5-6,CASSPRVSGNTIYF
TRBV29-1,CSVKLAGGSRGETQYF
TRBV13,CASSSGLAGKDTQYF